This T cell receptor beta chain was recorded in a study of cytomegalovirus exposure and HLA in healthy donors. V dropped 7 bases and J dropped 7; count of bases not matched to a gene: 6. This CDR3 contains 12 residues. CDR1 and CDR2 from the germline V gene are GTSNPN and SVGIG (reference sequence). PCR was performed using 60 Vbeta and 13 Jbeta primers. Produced via immunoSEQ multiplex PCR; TCRdb's table is partial and in-frame only. The sample records under 200,000 clones, roughly 80% being singletons. The sequence came from a man aged 25 to 40 in good health and CMV-seronegative. Sequenced input: PBMCs. The chain recombines TRBV30 with TRBJ1-1; 10 bases are shared with TRBD1. The chain's CDR3 is CASRGTGVEAFF. CDR3 nucleotides: TGTGCCTCGAGGGGGACAGGGGTTGAAGCTTTCTTT.